Below are 18 T cell receptor beta chains sequenced from a single sample in a study of OX40 agonist ivuxolimab in advanced cancers. Profiled with immunoSEQ multiplex PCR; TCRdb holds only in-frame clones, not every one. Of about 77,000 clones in the sample, around 82% are singletons; the top ten hold around 0.73%. The input for sequencing was CD4+ or CD8+ T cells sorted from blood, taken in a trial of the OX40 agonist ivuxolimab. The receptors originated from an adult with an advanced solid tumor such as melanoma, head and neck, liver or kidney cancer.

The V call is TRBV4-2, the J call TRBJ2-7; D not resolved. CDR1 LGHNA and CDR2 YNFKEQ come from the germline V gene. The length of the CDR3 is 15 residues. With 0 bases removed from V and 3 bases from J, the gap between germline ends came to 12 bases. The chain's CDR3 is CASSQEFDPYYEQYF. DNA of the CDR3: TGTGCCAGCAGCCAAGAGTTTGACCCTTACTACGAGCAGTACTTC.

V gene TRBV19 combines with J gene TRBJ2-2, with 8 bases lining up with TRBD2. The CDR3 spans 17 residues. Unmatched junction bases numbered 15, after V lost 5 bases and J lost 7 bases. CDR1 and CDR2 from the germline V gene are LNHDA and SQIVND (reference sequence). The CDR3 bases are TGTGCCAGTAGTCCTAAACCGGGACTAGGCCGCATCGGGGAGCTGTTTTTT. This gives the protein CASSPKPGLGRIGELFF.

This chain links TRBV2 with TRBJ1-5; a possible D gene is TRBD1 (6 bases). CDR3 length: 15 amino acids. The germline gives CDR1 SNHLY, CDR2 FYNNEI. V was trimmed by 6 bases and J by 6 bases, leaving 18 bases between them. In nucleotides, the CDR3 is TGTGCCAGCAGGCGCAATTCAGGGGTTGGTCAGCCCCAGCATTTT. This codes for CASRRNSGVGQPQHF.

The V and J genes are TRBV18 and TRBJ1-5; a possible D gene is TRBD1 (5 bases). With 2 bases removed from V and 5 bases from J, the gap between germline ends came to 7 bases. CDR1 and CDR2 (germline): KGHSH, LQKENI. The CDR3 covers 13 residues. The CDR3 is CASSPFRDQPQHF. CDR3 DNA sequence: TGTGCCAGCTCACCATTCAGGGATCAGCCCCAGCATTTT.

CDR3 sequence reads: CASSRDRATGELFF. The CDR3 nucleotides are TGTGCCAGCAGTCGGGACAGGGCCACCGGGGAGCTGTTTTTT. The genes are TRBV6-5 and TRBJ2-2; 9 bases are shared with TRBD1. V lost 5 bases and J lost 4; bases outside the gene matches: 2. The CDR3 runs 14 residues. The germline CDR1 and CDR2 sequences are MNHEY and SVGAGI.

The CDR3 nucleotides are TGCGCCTCGGGACTAGCGGGAGGGGGCTCCTACAATGAGCAGTTCTTC. As protein: CASGLAGGGSYNEQFF. The V call is TRBV4-3, the J call TRBJ2-1; 16 nucleotides align to TRBD2. Germline V gene lookup returns CDR1 LGHNA and CDR2 YSLEER. V shed 11 bases and J 0 bases; nucleotides not matched to a gene: 4. The CDR3 length is 16 residues.

The rearrangement uses TRBV6-4 and TRBJ2-3; possibly TRBD1 or TRBD2 for D (7 bases each). CDR3 size: 13 residues. The germline V and J ends were trimmed by 4 bases and 9 bases, with 14 bases remaining between them. CDR1 is MRHNA and CDR2 is SNTAGT in the germline V gene. The CDR3 coding sequence is TGTGCCAGCAGTGCATCAGGGGGGGTGACGCAGTATTTT. Amino acid sequence: CASSASGGVTQYF.

J is TRBJ2-5 and V is TRBV5-8, with 8 bases identical to TRBD2. With 2 bases clipped from V and 5 bases from J, the junction kept 5 bases outside the gene matches. The CDR3 covers 14 residues. Germline CDR1 is SGHTS and CDR2 is YDEGEE. This chain's CDR3 is CASSFGTSWETQYF. The CDR3 nucleotides read TGTGCCAGCAGCTTCGGGACTAGTTGGGAGACCCAGTACTTC.

The gene calls are TRBV6-1 and TRBJ2-7; D gene unclear. Germline CDR1 is MNHNS and CDR2 is SASEGT. The CDR3 contains 13 residues. The V and J ends lost 1 base and 2 bases respectively, with 6 bases between them. The CDR3 is CASSEVMAYEQYF. As DNA, the CDR3 is TGTGCCAGCAGTGAAGTCATGGCCTACGAGCAGTACTTC.

V and J are TRBV5-4 and TRBJ2-1; TRBD1 aligns across 11 bases. Unmatched junction bases numbered 4, after V lost 4 bases and J lost 4 bases. Per the germline V gene, CDR1 is SGHNT and CDR2 is YYREEE (reference sequence). This CDR3 spans 15 amino acids. The CDR3 region is CASSQGTGGYNEQFF. CDR3 nucleotides: TGTGCCAGCAGCCAGGGGACAGGGGGTTACAATGAGCAGTTCTTC.

The V gene is TRBV11-1, the J gene TRBJ2-4, with 7 bases fitting TRBD1. V lost 4 bases and J lost 10; bases outside the gene matches: 10. The CDR3 totals 14 residues. In germline, CDR1 is SGHAT, CDR2 FQDESV (reference sequence). The CDR3 DNA reads as TGTGCCAGCAGCTCCAGGGCTCAGGGGGAGATTCAGTACTTC. Translated, it gives CASSSRAQGEIQYF.

The gene calls are TRBV10-3 and TRBJ2-2; the D is unclear. The CDR3 spans 13 residues. V gave up 4 bases and J gave up 2 bases, with 5 bases separating them. Germline-derived CDR1 and CDR2 are ENHRY and SYGVKD. The CDR3 nucleotides read TGTGCCATCAGTGGGCTAAACACCGGGGAGCTGTTTTTT. It is translated as CAISGLNTGELFF.

The rearrangement links TRBV14 to TRBJ2-7; 11 nucleotides line up with TRBD1. Germline-derived CDR1 and CDR2 are SGHDN and FVKESK. The trim removed 0 bases at V and 3 bases at J, leaving 4 bases unmatched. CDR3 length: 16 amino acids. Written as DNA, the CDR3 is TGTGCCAGCAGCCAAGATTTCGGGACAGGGGGCTACGAGCAGTACTTC. Protein product: CASSQDFGTGGYEQYF.

The rearrangement links TRBV19 to TRBJ1-5; TRBD1 agrees at 8 bases. V was clipped by 4 bases and J by 5 bases; unmatched bases: 10. CDR1 and CDR2 (germline): LNHDA, SQIVND (reference sequence). The CDR3 sequence is 16 residues long. CDR3 sequence: CASSTRGSGGHQPQHF. CDR3 nucleotide sequence: TGTGCCAGTAGTACCCGCGGGTCAGGGGGCCATCAGCCCCAGCATTTT.

The chain combines TRBV11-3 with TRBJ2-5; weak D call: TRBD2 (7 bases). Trimming took 5 bases from V and 5 from J, leaving 15 bases between them. The CDR3 totals 14 residues. Germline lookup yields CDR1 SGHNT and CDR2 YENEEA. The CDR3 protein is CASSQRGGEETQYF. The DNA for the CDR3 is TGTGCCAGCAGCCAAAGGGGGGGAGAGGAGACCCAGTACTTC.

The chain combines TRBV5-5 with TRBJ2-3; D is undetermined. Deletions cut 0 bases from V and 0 bases from J, with 8 bases between. The CDR3 consists of 15 residues. Per the germline V gene, CDR1 is SGHKS and CDR2 is YYEKEE (reference sequence). CDR3 DNA: TGTGCCAGCAGCTTGGATGGCGTTAGCACAGATACGCAGTATTTT. Amino acid sequence: CASSLDGVSTDTQYF.

The chain is built from TRBV6-5 and TRBJ2-1; D remains unclear. Germline values: CDR1 MNHEY, CDR2 SVGAGI. The CDR3 extends over 14 amino acids. Trimming took off 7 bases at V and 0 bases at J, with 10 bases between the two ends. The CDR3 reads CASTPSASYNEQFF. As DNA, the CDR3 is TGTGCCAGCACTCCCTCGGCCTCCTACAATGAGCAGTTCTTC.

The chain couples TRBV5-1 to TRBJ2-7; D is unclear. V gave up 4 bases and J gave up 0 bases, with 14 bases separating them. CDR1 is SGHRS and CDR2 is YFSETQ in the germline V gene. This CDR3 contains 15 residues. The CDR3 DNA sequence: TGCGCCAGCAGCCCTGGGCAGGTGAACTCCTACGAGCAGTACTTC. Protein sequence: CASSPGQVNSYEQYF.